This entry concerns a single T cell receptor beta chain. This record belongs to a study of PD-1 blockade in classical Hodgkin lymphoma. Germline CDR1 is SNHLY and CDR2 is FYNNEI. Trimming cost V 0 bases and J 2 bases; bases outside gene matches: 9. This CDR3 is 17 amino acids long. Time point noted: newly diagnosed, previously untreated cHL patient sample. Assay used: immunoSEQ multiplex PCR; TCRdb lists only in-frame clones, some missing. The table lists tens of thousands of clones, approximately 91% of them singletons, with around 5.1% in the top ten. This sequence originates from a human donor with classical Hodgkin lymphoma. Input material: peripheral blood mononuclear cells (PBMCs). V usage is TRBV2 and J usage is TRBJ2-7, with 8 bases matching TRBD2. This CDR3 reads CASSEANPGTRAYEQYV. In DNA form, the CDR3 reads TGTGCCAGCAGTGAAGCGAATCCAGGGACTAGAGCCTACGAGCAGTACGTC.